A selection of T cell receptor beta chains follows, all from one sample in a study of OX40 agonist ivuxolimab in advanced cancers. Profiling relied on immunoSEQ multiplex PCR, and the TCRdb table lists in-frame clones only, not all of them. This sample has around 26,000 clones, with around 81% found just once. The specimen comprised CD4+ or CD8+ T cells sorted from blood, sampled in a trial of the OX40 agonist ivuxolimab. The receptors here all came from an adult with an advanced solid tumor such as melanoma, head and neck, liver or kidney cancer. Both conserved end residues are part of each CDR3. The D gene is left open where the match is weak. Only some rows state a clone size, as once, few, many or a class for expanded clones.

TRBV7-9,-,TRBJ2-1,-,TGTGCCAGCAGCTTAGGGGGCGCATTGGGGCAGTTCTTC,CASSLGGALGQFF
TRBV7-9,-,TRBJ2-7,-,TGTGCCTACACGAATGGTGCGGACTCCTACGAGCAGTACTTC,CAYTNGADSYEQYF
TRBV5-6,-,TRBJ1-2,TRBD1,TGTGCCAGCAGCTTCGCAGGGGGCCTTGGCTACACCTTC,CASSFAGGLGYTF
TRBV10-3,-,TRBJ1-2,TRBD1,TGTGCCATCAGTGAGTCCGGGACAGGGATCTATGGCTACACCTTC,CAISESGTGIYGYTF
TRBV7-3,-,TRBJ1-2,-,TGTGCCAGCAGCTTAGAGTCGGATGGCGGCTACACCTTC,CASSLESDGGYTF
TRBV19,-,TRBJ2-7,-,TGTGCCAGTAGTACCCGGACGGAGATTAACTACGAGCAGTACTTC,CASSTRTEINYEQYF
TRBV15,-,TRBJ1-5,-,TGTGCCACCAGCAGAGATATGAGTGTAGGGCAGCCCCAGCATTTT,CATSRDMSVGQPQHF
TRBV4-1,-,TRBJ1-5,-,TGCGCCAGCAGCTCAAGGGGGTATCAGCCCCAGCATTTT,CASSSRGYQPQHF
TRBV19,once,TRBJ1-1,TRBD1,TGTGCCAGTAGCCCTTGGGTGGATCGGGACAGAACTGAAGCTTTCTTT,CASSPWVDRDRTEAFF
TRBV10-1,few,TRBJ2-7,TRBD1,TGCGCCAGCAGTCCGGGACAGTCCGTCGAGCAGTACTTC,CASSPGQSVEQYF
TRBV6-1,few,TRBJ2-7,TRBD1,TGTGCCAGCAGTGAAACGGACAGGGTGTACGAGCAGTACTTC,CASSETDRVYEQYF
TRBV14,-,TRBJ2-5,-,TGTGCCAGCAGCCAAGATGAGACAAATGGAGAGACCCAGTACTTC,CASSQDETNGETQYF
TRBV4-1,once,TRBJ2-7,-,TGCGCCAGCAGCCAGGGGCCCGCCTACGAGCAGTACTTC,CASSQGPAYEQYF
TRBV11-3,-,TRBJ1-2,TRBD1,TGTGCCAGCAGCTCCTTTTTCAGACTCGGACAGGCAAAGAACTATGGCTACACCTTC,CASSSFFRLGQAKNYGYTF
TRBV7-9,-,TRBJ2-7,TRBD1,TGTGCCAGCAGCTGGGCATGGACAGGGGGCGAGCAGTACTTC,CASSWAWTGGEQYF
TRBV9,-,TRBJ2-7,-,TGTGCCAGCAGCCCCAGTCCCAACGTCGCCTACGAGCAGTACTTC,CASSPSPNVAYEQYF
TRBV7-2,few,TRBJ2-1,-,TGTGCCAGCAGCTTATCACTAGCAGCATACAATGAGCAGTTCTTC,CASSLSLAAYNEQFF
TRBV5-5,-,TRBJ2-7,-,TGTGCCAGCAGCTTCGGGTACTCCTACGAGCAGTACTTC,CASSFGYSYEQYF
TRBV9,once,TRBJ1-2,TRBD1,TGTGCCAGCAGCGGGGACAGTGATCACTATGGCTACACCTTC,CASSGDSDHYGYTF
TRBV6-6,-,TRBJ2-4,TRBD1,TGTGCCAGCACCGAACGCGGGACAGGGGAAAACATTCAGTACTTC,CASTERGTGENIQYF